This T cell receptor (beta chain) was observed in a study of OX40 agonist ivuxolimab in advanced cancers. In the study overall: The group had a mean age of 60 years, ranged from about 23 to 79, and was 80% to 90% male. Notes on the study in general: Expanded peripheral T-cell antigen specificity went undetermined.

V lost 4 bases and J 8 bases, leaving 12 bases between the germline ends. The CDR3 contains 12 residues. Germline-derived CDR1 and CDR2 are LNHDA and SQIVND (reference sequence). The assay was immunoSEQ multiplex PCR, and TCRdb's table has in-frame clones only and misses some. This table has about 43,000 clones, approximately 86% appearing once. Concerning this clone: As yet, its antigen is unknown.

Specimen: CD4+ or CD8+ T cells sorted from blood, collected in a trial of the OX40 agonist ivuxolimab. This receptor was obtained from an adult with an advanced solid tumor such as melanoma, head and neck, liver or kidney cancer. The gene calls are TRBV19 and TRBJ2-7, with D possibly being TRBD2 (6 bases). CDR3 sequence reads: CASSTLGGKQYF. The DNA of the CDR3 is TGTGCCAGTAGTACCCTCGGGGGAAAGCAGTACTTC.